Below, one TCR beta chain is given with its context. Its antigen remains unknown. This entry is derived from a study of chemoradiotherapy in HPV16-positive cancers. General study findings and limits: HPV-specific T cells were functionally defined from only two HPV16-positive patients. Candidate HPV-specific clones and E7-related TCR motifs grew in tumor during treatment. In HPV16-positive patients, HPV-responsive T-cell expansion tracked better recurrence-free survival.

The CDR3 spans 15 residues. V was clipped by 0 bases and J by 6 bases; unmatched bases: 3. Germline loops: CDR1 KGHSH, CDR2 LQKENI. TCRdb's table, derived via immunoSEQ multiplex PCR, lists solely in-frame clones and lacks some. The sample lists about 7,800 clones; approximately 80% were seen once. Repeated repertoire sampling spanned the course of chemoradiotherapy. The chain links TRBV18 to TRBJ2-5, with 11 bases identical to TRBD1. The source was blood, collected from a patient who underwent chemoradiotherapy. This TCR came from a human donor with HPV-associated anogenital cancer. CDR3 DNA: TGTGCCAGCTCACCACCGGGACAGGGGGGAAAGACCCAGTACTTC. This codes for CASSPPGQGGKTQYF.